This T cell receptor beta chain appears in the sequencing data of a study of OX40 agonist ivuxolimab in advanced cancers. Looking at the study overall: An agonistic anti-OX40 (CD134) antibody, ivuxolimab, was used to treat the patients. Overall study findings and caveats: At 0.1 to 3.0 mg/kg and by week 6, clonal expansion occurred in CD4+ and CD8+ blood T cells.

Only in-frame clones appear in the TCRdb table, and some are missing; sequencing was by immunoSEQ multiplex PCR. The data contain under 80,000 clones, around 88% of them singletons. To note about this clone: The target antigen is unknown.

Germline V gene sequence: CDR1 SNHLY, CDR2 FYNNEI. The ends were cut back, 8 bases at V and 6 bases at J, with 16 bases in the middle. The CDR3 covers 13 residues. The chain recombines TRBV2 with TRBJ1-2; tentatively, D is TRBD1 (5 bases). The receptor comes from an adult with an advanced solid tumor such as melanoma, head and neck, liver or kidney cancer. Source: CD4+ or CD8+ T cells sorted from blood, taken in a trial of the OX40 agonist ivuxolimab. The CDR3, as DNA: TGTGCCAGCCGTCGGGGACTCGCCGATGGCTACACCTTC. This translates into CASRRGLADGYTF.